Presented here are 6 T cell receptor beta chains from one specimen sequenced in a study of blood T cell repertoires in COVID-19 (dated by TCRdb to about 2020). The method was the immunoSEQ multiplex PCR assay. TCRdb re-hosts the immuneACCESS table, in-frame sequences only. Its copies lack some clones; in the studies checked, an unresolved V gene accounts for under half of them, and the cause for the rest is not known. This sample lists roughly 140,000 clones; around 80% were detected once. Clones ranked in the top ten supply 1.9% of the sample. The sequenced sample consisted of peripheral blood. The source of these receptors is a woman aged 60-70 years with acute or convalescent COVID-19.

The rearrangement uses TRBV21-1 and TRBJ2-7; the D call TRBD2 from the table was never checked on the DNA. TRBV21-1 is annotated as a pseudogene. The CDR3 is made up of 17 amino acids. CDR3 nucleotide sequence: TGTGCCAGCAGCAAAGGGGGGACTAGCGGGACCTTCTACGAGCAGTACTTC. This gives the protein CASSKGGTSGTFYEQYF.

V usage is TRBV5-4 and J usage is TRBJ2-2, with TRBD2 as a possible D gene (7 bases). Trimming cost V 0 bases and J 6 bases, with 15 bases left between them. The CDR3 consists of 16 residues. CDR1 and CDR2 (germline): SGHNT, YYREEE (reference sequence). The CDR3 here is CASSLVARGGAGELFF. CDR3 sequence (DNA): TGTGCCAGCAGCTTGGTGGCCAGGGGAGGGGCCGGGGAGCTGTTTTTT.

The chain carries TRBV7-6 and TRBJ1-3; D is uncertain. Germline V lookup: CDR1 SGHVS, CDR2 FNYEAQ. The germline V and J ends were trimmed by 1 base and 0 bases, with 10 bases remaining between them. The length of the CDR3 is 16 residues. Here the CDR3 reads CASSLGRTSSGNTIYF. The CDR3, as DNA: TGTGCCAGCAGCTTAGGGAGGACCTCCTCTGGAAACACCATATATTTT.

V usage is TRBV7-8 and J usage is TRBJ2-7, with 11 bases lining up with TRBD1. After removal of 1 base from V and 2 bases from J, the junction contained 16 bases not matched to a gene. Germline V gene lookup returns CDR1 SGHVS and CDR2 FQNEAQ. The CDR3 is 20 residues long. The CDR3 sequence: CASSLEEDRGPFRETYEQYF. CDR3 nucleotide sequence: TGTGCCAGCAGCTTAGAGGAGGACAGGGGGCCCTTCCGGGAGACCTACGAGCAGTACTTC.

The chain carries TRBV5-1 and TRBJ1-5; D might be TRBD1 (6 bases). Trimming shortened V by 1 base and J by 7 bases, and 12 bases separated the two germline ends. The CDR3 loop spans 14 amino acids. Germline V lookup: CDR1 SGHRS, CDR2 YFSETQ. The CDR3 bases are TGCGCCAGCAGCTTGACGGGGGGCCAACAGCCCCAGCATTTT. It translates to CASSLTGGQQPQHF.

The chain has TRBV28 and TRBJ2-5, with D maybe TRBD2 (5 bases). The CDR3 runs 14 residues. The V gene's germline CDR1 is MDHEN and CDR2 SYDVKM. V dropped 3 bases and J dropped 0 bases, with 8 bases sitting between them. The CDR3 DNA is TGTGCCAGCAGTTTCGGAGGCAACCAAGAGACCCAGTACTTC. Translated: CASSFGGNQETQYF.